Here is one T cell receptor beta chain with its context. This record comes from a study of shared clonotypes between healthy human individuals. The protocol was immunoSEQ multiplex PCR, while the TCRdb copy is restricted to in-frame clones and leaves out a portion. This sample yields more than 2 million clones, of which under 97% are seen a single time; over 0.1% belongs to the top ten. The CDR3 length is 16 residues. Germline V gene data show CDR1 as LGHNA and CDR2 as YNFKEQ. V shed 0 bases and J shed 5 bases, with 14 bases lying between them. The sequence was obtained from a man aged 18 to 35 in good health. Sequenced sample: naive CD4+ T cells sorted from blood. Specified subset: CD45RA+ positively selected. This chain uses TRBV4-2 with TRBJ1-5; tentatively, D is TRBD1 (5 bases). CDR3 DNA: TGTGCCAGCAGCCAAGAGTGGGCAGGGAGCGATCAGCCCCAGCATTTT. This sequence encodes CASSQEWAGSDQPQHF.